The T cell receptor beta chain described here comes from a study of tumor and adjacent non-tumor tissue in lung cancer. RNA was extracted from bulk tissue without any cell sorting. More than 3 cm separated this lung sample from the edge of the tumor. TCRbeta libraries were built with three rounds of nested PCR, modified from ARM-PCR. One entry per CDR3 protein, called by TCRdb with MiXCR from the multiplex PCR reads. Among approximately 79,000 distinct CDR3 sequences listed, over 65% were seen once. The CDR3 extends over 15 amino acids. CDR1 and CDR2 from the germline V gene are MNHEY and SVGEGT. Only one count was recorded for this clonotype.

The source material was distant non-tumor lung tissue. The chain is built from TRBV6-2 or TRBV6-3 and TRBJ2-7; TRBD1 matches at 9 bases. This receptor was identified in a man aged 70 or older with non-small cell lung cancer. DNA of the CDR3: TGTGTAAGCAATACTAAGACAGGGGGATCCTACGAGCAGTACTTC. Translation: CVSNTKTGGSYEQYF.